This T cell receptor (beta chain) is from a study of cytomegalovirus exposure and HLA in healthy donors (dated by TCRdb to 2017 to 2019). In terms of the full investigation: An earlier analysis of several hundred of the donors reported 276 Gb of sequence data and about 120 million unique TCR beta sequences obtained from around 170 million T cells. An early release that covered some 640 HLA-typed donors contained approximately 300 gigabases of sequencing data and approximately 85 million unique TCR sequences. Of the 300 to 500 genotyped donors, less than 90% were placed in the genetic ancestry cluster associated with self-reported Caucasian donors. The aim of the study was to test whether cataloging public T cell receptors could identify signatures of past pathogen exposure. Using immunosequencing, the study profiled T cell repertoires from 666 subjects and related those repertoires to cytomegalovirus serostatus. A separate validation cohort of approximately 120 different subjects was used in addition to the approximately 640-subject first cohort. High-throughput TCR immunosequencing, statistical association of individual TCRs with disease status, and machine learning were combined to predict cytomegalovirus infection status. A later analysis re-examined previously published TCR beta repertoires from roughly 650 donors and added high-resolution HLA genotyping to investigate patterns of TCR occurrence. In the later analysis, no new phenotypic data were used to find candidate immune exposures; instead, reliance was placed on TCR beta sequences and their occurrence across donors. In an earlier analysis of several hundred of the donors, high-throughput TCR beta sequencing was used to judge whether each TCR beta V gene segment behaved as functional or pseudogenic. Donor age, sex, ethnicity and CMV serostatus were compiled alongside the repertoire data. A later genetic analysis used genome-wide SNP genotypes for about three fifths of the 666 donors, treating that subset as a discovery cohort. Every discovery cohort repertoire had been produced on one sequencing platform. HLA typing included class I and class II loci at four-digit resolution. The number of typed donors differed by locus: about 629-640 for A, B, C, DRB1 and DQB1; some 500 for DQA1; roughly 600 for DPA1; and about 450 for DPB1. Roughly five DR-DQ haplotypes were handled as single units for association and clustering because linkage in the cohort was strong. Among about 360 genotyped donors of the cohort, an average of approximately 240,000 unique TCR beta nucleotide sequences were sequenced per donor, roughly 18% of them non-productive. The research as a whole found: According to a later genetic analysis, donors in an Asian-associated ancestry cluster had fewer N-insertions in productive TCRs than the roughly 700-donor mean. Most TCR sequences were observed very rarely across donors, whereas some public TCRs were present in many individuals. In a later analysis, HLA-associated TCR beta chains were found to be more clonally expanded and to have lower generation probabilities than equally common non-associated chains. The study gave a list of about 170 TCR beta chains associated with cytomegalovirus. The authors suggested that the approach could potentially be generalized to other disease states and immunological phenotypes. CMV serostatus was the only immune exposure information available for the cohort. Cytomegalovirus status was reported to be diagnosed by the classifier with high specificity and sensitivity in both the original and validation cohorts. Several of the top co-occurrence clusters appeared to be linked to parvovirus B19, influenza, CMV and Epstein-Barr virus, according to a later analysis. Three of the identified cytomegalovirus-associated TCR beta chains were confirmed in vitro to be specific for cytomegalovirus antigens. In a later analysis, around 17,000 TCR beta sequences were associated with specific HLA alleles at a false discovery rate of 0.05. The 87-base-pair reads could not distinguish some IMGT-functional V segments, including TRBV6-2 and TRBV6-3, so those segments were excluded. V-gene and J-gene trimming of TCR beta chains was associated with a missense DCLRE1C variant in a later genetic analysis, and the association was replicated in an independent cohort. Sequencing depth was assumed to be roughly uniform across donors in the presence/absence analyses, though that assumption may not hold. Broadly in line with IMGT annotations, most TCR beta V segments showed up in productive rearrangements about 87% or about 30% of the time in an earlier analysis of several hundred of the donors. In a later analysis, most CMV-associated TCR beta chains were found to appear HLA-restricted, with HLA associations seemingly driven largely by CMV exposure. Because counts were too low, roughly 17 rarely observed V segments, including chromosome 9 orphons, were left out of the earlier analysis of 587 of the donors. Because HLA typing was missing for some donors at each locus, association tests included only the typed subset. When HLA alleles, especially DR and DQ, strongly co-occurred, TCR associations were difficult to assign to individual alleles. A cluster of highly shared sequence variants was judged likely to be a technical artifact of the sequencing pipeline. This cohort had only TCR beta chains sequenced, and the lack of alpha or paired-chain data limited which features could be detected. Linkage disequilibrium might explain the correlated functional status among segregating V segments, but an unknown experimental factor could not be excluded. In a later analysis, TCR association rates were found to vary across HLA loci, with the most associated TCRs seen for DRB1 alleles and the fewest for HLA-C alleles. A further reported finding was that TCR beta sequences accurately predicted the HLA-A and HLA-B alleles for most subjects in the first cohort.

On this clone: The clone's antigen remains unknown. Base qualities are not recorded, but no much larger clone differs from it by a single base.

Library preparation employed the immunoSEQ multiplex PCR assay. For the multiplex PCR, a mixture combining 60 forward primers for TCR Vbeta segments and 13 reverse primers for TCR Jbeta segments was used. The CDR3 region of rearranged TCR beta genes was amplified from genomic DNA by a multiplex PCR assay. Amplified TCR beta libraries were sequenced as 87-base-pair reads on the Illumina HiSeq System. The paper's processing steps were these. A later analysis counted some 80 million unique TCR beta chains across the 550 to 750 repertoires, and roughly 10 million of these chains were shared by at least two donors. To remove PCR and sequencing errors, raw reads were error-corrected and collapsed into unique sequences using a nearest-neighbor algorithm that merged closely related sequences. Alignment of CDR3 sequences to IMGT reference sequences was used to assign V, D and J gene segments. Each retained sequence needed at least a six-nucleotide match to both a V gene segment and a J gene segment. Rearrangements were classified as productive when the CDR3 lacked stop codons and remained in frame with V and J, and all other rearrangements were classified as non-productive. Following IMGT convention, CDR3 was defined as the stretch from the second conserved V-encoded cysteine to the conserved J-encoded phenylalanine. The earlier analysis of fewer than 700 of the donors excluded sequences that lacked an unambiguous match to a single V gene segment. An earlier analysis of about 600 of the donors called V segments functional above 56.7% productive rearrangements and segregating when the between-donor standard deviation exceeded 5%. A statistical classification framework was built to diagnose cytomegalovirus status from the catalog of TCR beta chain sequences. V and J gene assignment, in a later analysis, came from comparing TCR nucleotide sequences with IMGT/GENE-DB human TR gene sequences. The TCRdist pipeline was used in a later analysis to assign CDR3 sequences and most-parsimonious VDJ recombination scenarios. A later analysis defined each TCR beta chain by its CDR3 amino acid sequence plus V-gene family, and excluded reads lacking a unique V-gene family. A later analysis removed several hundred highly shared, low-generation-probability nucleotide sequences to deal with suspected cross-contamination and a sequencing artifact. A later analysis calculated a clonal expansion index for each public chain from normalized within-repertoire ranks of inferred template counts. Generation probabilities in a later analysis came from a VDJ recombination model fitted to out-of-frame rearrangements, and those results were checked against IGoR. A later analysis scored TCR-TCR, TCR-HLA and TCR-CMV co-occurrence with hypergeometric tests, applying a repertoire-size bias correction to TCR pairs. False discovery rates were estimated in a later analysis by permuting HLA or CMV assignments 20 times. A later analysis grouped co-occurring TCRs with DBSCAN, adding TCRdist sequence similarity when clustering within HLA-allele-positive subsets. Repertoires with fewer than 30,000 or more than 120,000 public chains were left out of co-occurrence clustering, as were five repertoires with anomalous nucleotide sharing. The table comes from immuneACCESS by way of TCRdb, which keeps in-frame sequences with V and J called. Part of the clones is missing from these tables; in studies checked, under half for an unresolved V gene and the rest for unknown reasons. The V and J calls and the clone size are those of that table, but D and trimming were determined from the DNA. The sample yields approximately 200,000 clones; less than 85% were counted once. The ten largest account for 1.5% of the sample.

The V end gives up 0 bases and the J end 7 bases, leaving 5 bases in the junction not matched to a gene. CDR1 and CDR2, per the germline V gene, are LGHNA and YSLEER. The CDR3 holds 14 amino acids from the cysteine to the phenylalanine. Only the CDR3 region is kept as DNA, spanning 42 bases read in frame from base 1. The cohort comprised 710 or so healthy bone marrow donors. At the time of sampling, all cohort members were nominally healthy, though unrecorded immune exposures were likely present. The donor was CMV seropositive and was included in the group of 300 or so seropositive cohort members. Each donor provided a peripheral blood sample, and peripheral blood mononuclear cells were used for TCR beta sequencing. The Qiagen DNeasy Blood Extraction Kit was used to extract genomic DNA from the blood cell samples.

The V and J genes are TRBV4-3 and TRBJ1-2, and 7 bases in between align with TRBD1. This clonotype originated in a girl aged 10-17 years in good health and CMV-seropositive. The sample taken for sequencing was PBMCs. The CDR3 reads CASSQDHTGVGYTF. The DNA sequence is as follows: TGCGCCAGCAGCCAAGATCATACAGGGGTTGGCTACACCTTC.